This T cell receptor (beta chain) was found in a study of T-cell memory formation after mild COVID-19. Study-level points and caveats: While clones contracting from day 15 to 85 were balanced between CD4 and CD8, later expanders leaned CD4+.

As for this clonotype: Its antigen is unidentified.

Trimming left V 5 bases short and J 6 bases short, with 10 bases between. The CDR3 totals 12 residues. Germline loops: CDR1 GTSNPN, CDR2 SVGIG (reference sequence). TCRdb re-derived calls from the 5' RACE reads in MiXCR, one entry per CDR3 protein. The sample lists roughly 600,000 distinct CDR3 sequences; roughly 18% were seen once. The rearrangement uses TRBV30 and TRBJ2-2; D gene unclear. The sequenced sample was PBMCs or a T cell subset sorted from them (not recorded which). The TCR was taken from an adult woman who had mild COVID-19 (a few samples of this study predate the infection). Cell type and time point are not known. CDR3 in DNA: TGTGCCTGGGGGGTAGAAGCCGGGGAGCTGTTTTTT. Its protein is CAWGVEAGELFF.